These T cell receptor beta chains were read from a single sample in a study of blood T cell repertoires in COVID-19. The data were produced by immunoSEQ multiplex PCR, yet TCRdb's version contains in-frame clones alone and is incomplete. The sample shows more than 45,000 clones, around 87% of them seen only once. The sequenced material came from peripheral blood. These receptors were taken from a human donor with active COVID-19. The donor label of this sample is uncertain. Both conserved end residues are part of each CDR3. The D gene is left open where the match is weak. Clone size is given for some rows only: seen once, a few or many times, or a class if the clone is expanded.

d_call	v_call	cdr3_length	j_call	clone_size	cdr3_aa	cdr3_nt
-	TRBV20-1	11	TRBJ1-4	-	CSAEVQEKLFF	TGCAGTGCCGAAGTCCAGGAAAAACTGTTTTTT
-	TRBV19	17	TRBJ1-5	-	CASSIGQKADSNQPQHF	TGTGCCAGTAGTATTGGACAAAAGGCCGATAGCAATCAGCCCCAGCATTTT
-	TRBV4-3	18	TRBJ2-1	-	CASSQDNFRGGTGYEQFF	TGCGCCAGCAGCCAAGATAATTTCCGCGGGGGCACGGGTTATGAGCAGTTCTTC
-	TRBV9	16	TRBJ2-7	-	CASSVESGVVGEKQYF	TGTGCCAGCAGCGTAGAGAGTGGGGTAGTCGGGGAGAAGCAGTACTTC
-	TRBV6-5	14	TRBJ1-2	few	CASSYSDRNYGYTF	TGTGCCAGCAGTTACTCCGACAGGAACTATGGCTACACCTTC
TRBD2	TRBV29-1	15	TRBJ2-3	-	CSATGLAGGADTQYF	TGCAGCGCAACCGGACTAGCGGGAGGGGCAGATACGCAGTATTTT
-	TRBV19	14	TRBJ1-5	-	CASSTGQLNQPQHF	TGTGCCAGTAGTACAGGACAGCTTAATCAGCCCCAGCATTTT
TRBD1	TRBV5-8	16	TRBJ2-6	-	CASSGDRGPGANVLTF	TGTGCCAGCAGCGGGGACAGGGGGCCTGGGGCCAACGTCCTGACTTTC
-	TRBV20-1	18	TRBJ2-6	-	CSASHRPDSNSGANVLTF	TGCAGTGCTAGTCATCGTCCGGACAGCAACTCTGGGGCCAACGTCCTGACTTTC
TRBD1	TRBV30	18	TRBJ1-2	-	CAWSKLYGTGLRLWGYTF	TGTGCCTGGAGTAAACTTTACGGGACAGGACTAAGGCTTTGGGGCTACACCTTC
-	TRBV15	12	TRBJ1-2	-	CATSRDGGGYTF	TGTGCCACCAGCAGAGATGGAGGGGGCTACACCTTC
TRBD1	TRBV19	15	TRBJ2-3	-	CASSGQGGSLDTQYF	TGTGCCAGTAGTGGACAGGGGGGCTCGCTAGATACGCAGTATTTT
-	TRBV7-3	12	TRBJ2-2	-	CASSLNSGELFF	TGTGCCAGCAGCTTAAACAGCGGGGAGCTGTTTTTT
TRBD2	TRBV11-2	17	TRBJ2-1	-	CASSPGLAGKTYNEQFF	TGTGCCAGCAGCCCCGGACTAGCGGGGAAGACCTACAATGAGCAGTTCTTC
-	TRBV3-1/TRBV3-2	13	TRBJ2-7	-	CASSLGGVYEQYF	TGTGCCAGCAGCCTTGGGGGCGTCTACGAGCAGTACTTC
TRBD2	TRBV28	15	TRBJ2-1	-	CASSSSGRSYNEQFF	TGTGCCAGCAGTTCTAGCGGGAGGTCATACAATGAGCAGTTCTTC
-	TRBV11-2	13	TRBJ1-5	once	CASSSGPRQPQHF	TGTGCCAGCAGCTCAGGGCCCCGTCAGCCCCAGCATTTT
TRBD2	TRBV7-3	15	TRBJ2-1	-	CASSLGAGGIDEQFF	TGTGCCAGCAGCTTAGGAGCGGGGGGTATCGATGAGCAGTTCTTC
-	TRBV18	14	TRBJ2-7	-	CASSPPYGAYEQYF	TGTGCCAGCTCACCACCCTACGGAGCCTACGAGCAGTACTTC
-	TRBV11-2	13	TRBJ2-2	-	CASSLSDTGELFF	TGTGCCAGCAGCTTGTCGGACACCGGGGAGCTGTTTTTT
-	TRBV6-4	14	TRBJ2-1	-	CASSPTGDYNEQFF	TGTGCCAGCAGCCCGACAGGTGACTACAATGAGCAGTTCTTC
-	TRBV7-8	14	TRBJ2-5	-	CASSLGQQQETQYF	TGTGCCAGCAGCTTAGGACAGCAACAAGAGACCCAGTACTTC
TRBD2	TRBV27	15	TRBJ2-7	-	CASMRGGGGTYEQYF	TGTGCCAGCATGAGGGGGGGCGGGGGGACCTACGAGCAGTACTTC
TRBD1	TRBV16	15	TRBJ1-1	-	CASSRQQGRNTEAFF	TGTGCCAGCAGCCGACAACAGGGGAGGAACACTGAAGCTTTCTTT
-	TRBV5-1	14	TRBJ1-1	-	CASSLPRGGDEAFF	TGCGCCAGCAGCTTGCCCCGCGGGGGGGATGAAGCTTTCTTT
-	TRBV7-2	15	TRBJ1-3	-	CASSRYRGTGNTIYF	TGTGCCAGCAGCCGCTATAGGGGAACGGGAAACACCATATATTTT
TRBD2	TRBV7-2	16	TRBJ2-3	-	CASSARTSGSTDTQYF	TGTGCCAGCAGCGCAAGGACTAGCGGAAGCACAGATACGCAGTATTTT
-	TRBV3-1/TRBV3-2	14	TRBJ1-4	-	CASSRGQINEKLFF	TGTGCCAGCAGCCGCGGACAGATAAATGAAAAACTGTTTTTT
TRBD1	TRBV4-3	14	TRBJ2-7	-	CASSPGTGVYEQYF	TGCGCCAGCAGCCCCGGGACAGGGGTCTACGAGCAGTACTTC
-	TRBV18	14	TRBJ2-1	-	CASSIGLEDNEQFF	TGTGCCAGCTCGATCGGACTGGAGGACAATGAGCAGTTCTTC
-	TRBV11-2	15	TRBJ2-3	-	CASSFRQYSTDTQYF	TGTGCCAGCAGCTTCAGGCAATATAGCACAGATACGCAGTATTTT
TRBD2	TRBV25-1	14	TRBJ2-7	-	CASLRAGGSYEQYF	TGTGCCAGCCTCCGAGCGGGAGGTAGCTACGAGCAGTACTTC
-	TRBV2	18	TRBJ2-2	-	CASSEGRRASSYTGELFF	TGTGCCAGCAGTGAAGGGCGGCGTGCTAGCAGTTACACCGGGGAGCTGTTTTTT
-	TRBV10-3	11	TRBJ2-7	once	CAVSRGLEQYF	TGTGCCGTCTCGAGGGGACTCGAGCAGTACTTC
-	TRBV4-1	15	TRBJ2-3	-	CASSQVGSGGTTQYF	TGCGCCAGCAGCCAAGTGGGTTCCGGCGGGACCACGCAGTATTTT
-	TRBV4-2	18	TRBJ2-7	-	CASSHMSFQASDYYEQYF	TGTGCCAGCAGCCATATGAGCTTTCAGGCATCGGATTACTACGAGCAGTACTTC
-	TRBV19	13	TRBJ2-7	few	CASSSPSGNDLYF	TGTGCCAGTAGTTCACCCTCCGGGAATGATTTGTACTTC
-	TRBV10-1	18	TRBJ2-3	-	CARNEGFAGPNFTDTQYF	TGCGCCAGAAACGAGGGGTTCGCGGGACCTAACTTCACAGATACGCAGTATTTT
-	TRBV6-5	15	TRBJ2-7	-	CASSYTLGQPYEQYF	TGTGCCAGCAGCTATACTCTTGGACAGCCCTACGAGCAGTACTTC
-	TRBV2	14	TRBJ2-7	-	CASSYGTKSYEQYF	TGTGCCAGCAGTTACGGGACAAAATCCTACGAGCAGTACTTC
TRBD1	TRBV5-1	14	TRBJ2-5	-	CASRLGTGGETQYF	TGCGCCAGCAGATTAGGGACAGGGGGAGAGACCCAGTACTTC
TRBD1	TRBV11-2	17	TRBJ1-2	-	CASSPRGTGGRAYGYTF	TGTGCCAGCAGCCCAAGAGGGACAGGGGGTAGGGCCTATGGCTACACCTTC
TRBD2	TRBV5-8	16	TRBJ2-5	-	CASSPRLAGVVETQYF	TGTGCCAGCAGCCCGAGACTAGCGGGAGTCGTAGAGACCCAGTACTTC
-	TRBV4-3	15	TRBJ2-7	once	CASSQEGRASYEQYF	TGCGCCAGCAGCCAAGAAGGCAGGGCGAGCTACGAGCAGTACTTC
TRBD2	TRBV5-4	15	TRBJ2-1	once	CASSSERGPYNEQFF	TGTGCCAGCAGCTCCGAGCGGGGGCCCTACAATGAGCAGTTCTTC